The next 8 T cell receptor beta chains were all read from a single sample in a study of cytomegalovirus exposure and HLA in healthy donors. The PCR employed 60 Vbeta primers together with 13 Jbeta primers. Sequencing used immunoSEQ multiplex PCR; TCRdb keeps in-frame clones, though not all of them. The data show around 110,000 clones, around a tenth seen once. The sample taken for sequencing was PBMCs. These receptors were taken from a man younger than 40 in good health and CMV-seronegative.

The genes are TRBV7-9 and TRBJ2-1, with D perhaps matching TRBD2 (7 bases). CDR3 size: 16 residues. V shed 8 bases and J shed 4 bases, with 21 bases lying between them. Germline assignment: CDR1 SEHNR and CDR2 FQNEAQ (reference sequence). CDR3 loop: CASERGGLPNYNEQFF. The CDR3 DNA follows: TGTGCCAGCGAAAGGGGGGGGCTACCCAATTACAATGAGCAGTTCTTC.

The table lists this clone with a few counts. This rearrangement joins TRBV7-8 to TRBJ1-3; D ambiguous. Per germline, CDR1 SGHVS and CDR2 FQNEAQ. V was cut by 5 bases and J by 0 bases, with 8 bases left in between. The CDR3 extends over 14 amino acids. CDR3 nucleotides: TGTGCCAGCAGCAGCTCCAACTCTGGAAACACCATATATTTT. As protein: CASSSSNSGNTIYF.

The rearrangement joins TRBV5-1 to TRBJ1-5, with 10 bases aligning to TRBD1. The CDR3 is made up of 15 amino acids. Germline loops: CDR1 SGHRS, CDR2 YFSETQ. J gave up 4 bases and V 4 bases, and 5 bases lay outside the gene matches. The CDR3 DNA sequence: TGCGCCAGCAGCCCCCGGACAGGGGGAAATCAGCCCCAGCATTTT. Residues: CASSPRTGGNQPQHF.

Comments on this clone: The sample carries other DNA sequences with the same CDR3. The chain links TRBV2 to TRBJ1-3; D is perhaps TRBD1 (6 bases). The CDR3 has 13 residues. Trimming shortened V by 8 bases and J by 4 bases, and 12 bases separated the two germline ends. The germline CDR1 and CDR2 sequences are SNHLY and FYNNEI. CDR3 in DNA: TGTGCCAGCGGCGGGGGCAGGGGAAACACCATATATTTT. Its translation: CASGGGRGNTIYF.

J is TRBJ1-2 and V is TRBV5-4; no reliable D call. The V gene lost 4 bases and the J gene lost 4 bases, with 11 bases spanning the gap. This CDR3 region has 13 residues. Germline V lookup: CDR1 SGHNT, CDR2 YYREEE (reference sequence). CDR3: CASSTDGAYGYTF. In DNA, the CDR3 is TGTGCCAGCAGCACCGACGGAGCCTATGGCTACACCTTC.

DNA of the CDR3: TGTGCCACCTCCTCTGGACTAGCGGGGGGCAACACCGGGGAGCTGTTTTTT. Its protein product is CATSSGLAGGNTGELFF. The chain has TRBV15 and TRBJ2-2, with 14 bases that match TRBD2. Germline CDR1 reads LNHNV; CDR2 reads YYDKDF (reference sequence). The ends lost 8 bases at V and 2 bases at J; junction bases unmatched: 7. The CDR3 is 17 amino acids.

The V gene is TRBV6-1, the J gene TRBJ2-4; D might be TRBD1 (6 bases). V was clipped by 5 bases and J by 5 bases, with 10 bases between them. The CDR3 is made up of 13 amino acids. Germline V gene data show CDR1 as MNHNS and CDR2 as SASEGT. In DNA, the CDR3 is TGTGCCAGCAGTACGGGACAACAAAACATTCAGTACTTC. Translating it yields CASSTGQQNIQYF.

The V and J genes are TRBV10-3 and TRBJ1-3; TRBD1 aligns across 8 bases. The CDR3 has 15 residues. Trimming removed 5 bases from V and 0 bases from J; junction bases left unmatched: 3. Germline loops: CDR1 ENHRY, CDR2 SYGVKD. In DNA, the CDR3 is TGTGCCATCAGTAGGACAGGGCTCTCTGGAAACACCATATATTTT. It translates to CAISRTGLSGNTIYF.